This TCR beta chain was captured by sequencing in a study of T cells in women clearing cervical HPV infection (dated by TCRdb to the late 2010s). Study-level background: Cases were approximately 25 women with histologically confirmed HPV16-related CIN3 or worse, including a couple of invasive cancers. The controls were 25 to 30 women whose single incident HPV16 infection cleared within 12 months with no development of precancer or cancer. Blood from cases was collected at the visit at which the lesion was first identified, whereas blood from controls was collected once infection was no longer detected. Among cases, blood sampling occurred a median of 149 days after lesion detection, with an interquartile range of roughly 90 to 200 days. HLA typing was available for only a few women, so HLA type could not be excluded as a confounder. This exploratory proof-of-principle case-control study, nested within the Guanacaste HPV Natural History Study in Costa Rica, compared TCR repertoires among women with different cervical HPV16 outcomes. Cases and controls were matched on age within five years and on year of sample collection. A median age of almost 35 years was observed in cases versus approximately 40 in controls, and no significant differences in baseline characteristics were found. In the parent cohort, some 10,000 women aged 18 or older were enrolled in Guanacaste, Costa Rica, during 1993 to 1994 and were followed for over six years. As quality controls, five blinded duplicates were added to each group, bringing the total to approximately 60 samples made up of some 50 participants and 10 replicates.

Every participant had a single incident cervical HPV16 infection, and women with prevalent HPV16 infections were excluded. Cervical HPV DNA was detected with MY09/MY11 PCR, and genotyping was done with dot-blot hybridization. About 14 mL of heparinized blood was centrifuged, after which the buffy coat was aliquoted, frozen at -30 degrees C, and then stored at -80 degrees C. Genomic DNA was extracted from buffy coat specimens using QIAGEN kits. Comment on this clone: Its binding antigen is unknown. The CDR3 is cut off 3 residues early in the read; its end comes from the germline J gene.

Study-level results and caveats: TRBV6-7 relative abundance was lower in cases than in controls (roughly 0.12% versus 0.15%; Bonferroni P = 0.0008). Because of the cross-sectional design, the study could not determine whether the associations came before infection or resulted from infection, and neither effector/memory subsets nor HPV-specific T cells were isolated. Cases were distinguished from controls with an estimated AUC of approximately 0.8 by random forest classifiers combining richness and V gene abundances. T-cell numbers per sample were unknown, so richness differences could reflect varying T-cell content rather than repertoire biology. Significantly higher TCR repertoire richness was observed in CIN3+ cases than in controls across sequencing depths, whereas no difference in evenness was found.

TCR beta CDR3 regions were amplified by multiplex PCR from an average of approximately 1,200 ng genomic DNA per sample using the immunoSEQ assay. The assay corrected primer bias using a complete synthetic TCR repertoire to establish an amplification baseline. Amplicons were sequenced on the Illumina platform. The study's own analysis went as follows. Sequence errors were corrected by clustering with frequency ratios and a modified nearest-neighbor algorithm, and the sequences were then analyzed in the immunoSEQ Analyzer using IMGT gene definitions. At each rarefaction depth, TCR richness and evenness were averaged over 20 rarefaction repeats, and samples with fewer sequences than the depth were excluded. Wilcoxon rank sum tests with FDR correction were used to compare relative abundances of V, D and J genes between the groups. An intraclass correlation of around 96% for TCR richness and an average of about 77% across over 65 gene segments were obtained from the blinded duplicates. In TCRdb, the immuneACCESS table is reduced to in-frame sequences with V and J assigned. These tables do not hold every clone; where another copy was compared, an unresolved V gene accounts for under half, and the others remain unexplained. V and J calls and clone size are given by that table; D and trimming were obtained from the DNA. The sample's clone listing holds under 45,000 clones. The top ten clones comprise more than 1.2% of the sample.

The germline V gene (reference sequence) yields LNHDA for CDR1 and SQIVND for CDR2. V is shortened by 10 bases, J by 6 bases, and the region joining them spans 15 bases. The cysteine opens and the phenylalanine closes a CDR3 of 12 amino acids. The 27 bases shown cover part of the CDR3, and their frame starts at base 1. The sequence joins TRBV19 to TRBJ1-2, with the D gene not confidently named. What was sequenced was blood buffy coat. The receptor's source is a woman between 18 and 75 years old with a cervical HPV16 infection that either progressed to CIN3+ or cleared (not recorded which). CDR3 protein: CATRTGVDGYTF. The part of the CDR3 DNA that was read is TGTGCCACCCGCACCGGGGTGGATGGC.